Below are 17 T cell receptor beta chains sequenced from a single sample in a study of blood T cell repertoires in COVID-19. The method was immunoSEQ multiplex PCR; TCRdb's version includes in-frame clones alone and lacks a portion of them. The table records around 310,000 clones, over 75% of them present only once. The sequenced material came from peripheral blood. The receptors originated from a woman aged 55-69 years with acute or convalescent COVID-19.

This chain uses TRBV5-1 with TRBJ2-7; TRBD1 agrees at 7 bases. The germline V gene has CDR1 SGHRS and CDR2 YFSETQ. J lost 7 bases, V lost 1 base, and 5 bases had no gene match. There are 13 residues in the CDR3. In DNA form, the CDR3 reads TGCGCCAGCAGCTTGTACAGGGGCCTAGAGCAGTACTTC. Translated, it gives CASSLYRGLEQYF.

This clone was counted only a few times. V gene TRBV5-1 combines with J gene TRBJ2-7; D is ambiguous. Trimming cost V 0 bases and J 3 bases, with 4 bases left between them. Germline V gene sequence: CDR1 SGHRS, CDR2 YFSETQ. This CDR3 spans 12 amino acids. The CDR3 is CASSLGIYEQYF. CDR3 DNA: TGCGCCAGCAGCTTGGGTATCTACGAGCAGTACTTC.

The rearrangement uses TRBV12-3 or TRBV12-4 and TRBJ1-2; 8 bases match TRBD1. Germline trimming cut 5 bases from V and 4 bases from J; bases unmatched to any gene: 3. The CDR3 totals 13 residues. CDR3 DNA: TGTGCCAGCAGTCGGGACAGGTCCTATGGCTACACCTTC. Protein: CASSRDRSYGYTF.

V usage is TRBV6-5 and J usage is TRBJ1-2, with 7 bases lining up with TRBD1. The CDR3 sequence is 13 residues long. Germline lookup yields CDR1 MNHEY and CDR2 SVGAGI. Trimming took 6 bases from V and 8 from J; bases not matched to a gene: 9. This CDR3 is CASSFTGVDGYTF. CDR3 coding DNA: TGTGCCAGCAGCTTTACAGGGGTCGACGGCTACACCTTC.

J is TRBJ1-3 and V is TRBV19; D gene unclear. This CDR3 spans 15 amino acids. Germline CDR1 and CDR2: LNHDA and SQIVND (reference sequence). Trimming cost V 4 bases and J 0 bases, with 10 bases left between them. The CDR3 DNA follows: TGTGCCAGTAGTACACTCCTGAGCTCTGGAAACACCATATATTTT. This codes for CASSTLLSSGNTIYF.

The chain has TRBV11-2 and TRBJ1-2; D possibly corresponds to TRBD1 (5 bases). The V gene's germline CDR1 is SGHAT and CDR2 FQNNGV. The CDR3 is 17 residues long. The ends were cut back, 5 bases at V and 1 base at J, with 20 bases in the middle. CDR3 nucleotide sequence: TGTGCCAGCAGCCGATCCTTCGGGACTGATGTTAACTATGGCTACACCTTC. Translating gives CASSRSFGTDVNYGYTF.

The rearrangement joins TRBV19 to TRBJ2-5, with TRBD1 as a possible D gene (5 bases). CDR1 and CDR2 from the germline V gene are LNHDA and SQIVND (reference sequence). V lost 5 bases to trimming and J lost 7 bases, with 14 bases between them. The CDR3 is 13 residues long. This CDR3 is CASSLLGVGTQYF. The CDR3, as DNA: TGTGCCAGTAGTCTCCTAGGGGTGGGGACCCAGTACTTC.

V usage is TRBV9 and J usage is TRBJ2-1, with a tentative D call TRBD1 (6 bases). The CDR3 has 14 residues. Germline lookup yields CDR1 SGDLS and CDR2 YYNGEE. V shed 3 bases and J shed 6 bases, with 13 bases lying between them. The CDR3 DNA reads TGTGCCAGCAGCGCCAATACAGGGTCCAATGAGCAGTTCTTC. Translating it yields CASSANTGSNEQFF.

The gene calls are TRBV10-3 and TRBJ1-4; 8 bases fit TRBD1. After removal of 2 bases from V and 7 bases from J, the junction contained 6 bases not matched to a gene. Per the germline V gene, CDR1 is ENHRY and CDR2 is SYGVKD. The CDR3 is 15 amino acids. CDR3 sequence reads: CAISERGQGGEKLFF. The CDR3 nucleotides are TGTGCCATCAGTGAGAGAGGACAGGGTGGTGAAAAACTGTTTTTT.

This clone was counted a single time. The chain links TRBV4-3 to TRBJ2-7; 8 bases line up with TRBD1. CDR3 size: 15 residues. Per the germline V gene, CDR1 is LGHNA and CDR2 is YSLEER. V was clipped by 1 base and J by 3 bases; unmatched bases: 5. The CDR3 bases are TGCGCCAGCAGCCAAGGGACAGGGAGTTACTACGAGCAGTACTTC. Encoded protein: CASSQGTGSYYEQYF.

This chain joins TRBV10-3 and TRBJ2-3; D gene unclear. Deletions cut 4 bases from V and 4 bases from J, with 6 bases between. Germline V gene data show CDR1 as ENHRY and CDR2 as SYGVKD. The CDR3 runs 12 residues. CDR3 protein: CAISGSSDTQYF. The CDR3 region has the DNA TGTGCCATCAGTGGGTCCTCAGATACGCAGTATTTT.

This chain joins TRBV7-6 and TRBJ1-5; 7 bases match TRBD1. CDR3 length equals 18 residues. V trimming: 4 bases; J trimming: 0 bases; junction bases outside the gene matches: 12. Germline CDR1 reads SGHVS; CDR2 reads FNYEAQ. In DNA form, the CDR3 reads TGTGCCAGCAGCTCCTCACCCGGGACAGAAAATAGCAATCAGCCCCAGCATTTT. Translated, it gives CASSSSPGTENSNQPQHF.

The DNA for the CDR3 is TGTGCCAGCAGCTTATATGCAGGGTACGAAGCTTTCTTT. This codes for CASSLYAGYEAFF. The chain couples TRBV7-3 to TRBJ1-1, with D possibly matching TRBD1 (5 bases). Trimming pared 2 bases from V and 8 bases from J, leaving 12 bases between. The CDR3 sequence is 13 residues long. CDR1 is SGHTA and CDR2 is FQGTGA in the germline V gene.

There are a few counts of this clone. This chain joins TRBV7-2 and TRBJ1-1; 7 bases align to TRBD1. Germline lookup yields CDR1 SGHTA and CDR2 FQGNSA. This CDR3 spans 15 amino acids. V was pared by 10 bases and J by 0 bases, with 11 bases of the junction left unmatched. The CDR3: CATPTGVIMNTEAFF. DNA for the CDR3: TGTGCCACCCCTACAGGGGTCATAATGAACACTGAAGCTTTCTTT.

The chain has TRBV5-1 and TRBJ1-1; D might be TRBD1 (5 bases). CDR3 size: 13 residues. Per the germline V gene, CDR1 is SGHRS and CDR2 is YFSETQ. V was cut by 4 bases and J by 2 bases, with 9 bases left in between. The CDR3 is CASSRGDNTEAFF. Here the CDR3 DNA reads TGCGCCAGCAGCCGGGGGGATAACACTGAAGCTTTCTTT.

This rearrangement joins TRBV7-9 to TRBJ1-1; D gene unclear. The CDR3 loop spans 13 amino acids. Germline CDR1 is SEHNR and CDR2 is FQNEAQ (reference sequence). V lost 1 base to trimming and J lost 2 bases, with 5 bases between them. CDR3: CASSLESNTEAFF. The CDR3 DNA reads TGTGCCAGCAGCTTAGAGAGCAACACTGAAGCTTTCTTT.

V gene TRBV6-1 combines with J gene TRBJ1-6; 8 nucleotides match TRBD1. Trimming cost V 6 bases and J 0 bases; bases outside gene matches: 13. Germline CDR1 MNHNS, CDR2 SASEGT. This CDR3 has 19 residues. This CDR3 reads CASSETGGGWASYNSPLHF. The CDR3, as DNA: TGTGCCAGCAGCGAAACAGGGGGAGGTTGGGCCTCCTATAATTCACCCCTCCACTTT.